The TCR beta chain described here comes from a study of blood T cell repertoires in COVID-19. On the study more broadly: Spain, Italy and the United States supplied samples that represented acute and convalescent COVID-19. The cDNA or gDNA used as material had been derived from T cells, B-cell-depleted T cells, or PBMCs.

In the authors' workflow: The authors estimated nucleated cell counts from reference gene primer amplification. Profiled with immunoSEQ multiplex PCR; TCRdb holds only in-frame clones, not every one. The DNA gave D and trimming, while V, J and clone size come from that table. Of about 380,000 clones in the sample, around 89% were seen once. Germline CDR1 and CDR2: MNHEY and SVGEGT. The J segment lost 0 bases and the V segment lost 5 bases, leaving 7 bases of the junction unmatched. There are 17 residues in the CDR3. The origin of this receptor is a man aged 35 to 55 with acute or convalescent COVID-19. Sequencing was done on a sample of peripheral blood. This chain connects TRBV6-2 or TRBV6-3 to TRBJ1-6; 7 bases map to TRBD1. The CDR3 DNA follows: TGTGCCAGCAGTGGACAGGCAATGAGCTCCTATAATTCACCCCTCCACTTT. It translates to CASSGQAMSSYNSPLHF.